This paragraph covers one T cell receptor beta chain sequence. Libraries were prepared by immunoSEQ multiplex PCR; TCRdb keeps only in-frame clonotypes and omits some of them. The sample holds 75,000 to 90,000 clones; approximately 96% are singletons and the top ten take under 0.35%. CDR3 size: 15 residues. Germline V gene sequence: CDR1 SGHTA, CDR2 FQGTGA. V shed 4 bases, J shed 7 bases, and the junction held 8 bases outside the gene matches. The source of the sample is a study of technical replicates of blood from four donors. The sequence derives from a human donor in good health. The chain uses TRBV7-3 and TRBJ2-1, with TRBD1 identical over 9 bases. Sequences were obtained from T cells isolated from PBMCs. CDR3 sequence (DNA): TGTGCCAGCAGCTCCGGGACAGGGAAGATAAATGAGCAGTTCTTC. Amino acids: CASSSGTGKINEQFF.